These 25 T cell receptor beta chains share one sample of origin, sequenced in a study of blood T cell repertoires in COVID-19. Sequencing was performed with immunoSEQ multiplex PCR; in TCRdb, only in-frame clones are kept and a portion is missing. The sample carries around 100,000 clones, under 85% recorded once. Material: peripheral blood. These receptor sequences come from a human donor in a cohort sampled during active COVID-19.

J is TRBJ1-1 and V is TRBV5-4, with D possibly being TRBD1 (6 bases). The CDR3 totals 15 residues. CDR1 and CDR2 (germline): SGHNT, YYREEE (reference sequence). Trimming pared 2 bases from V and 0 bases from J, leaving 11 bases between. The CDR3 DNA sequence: TGTGCCAGCAGCTTACAGGGCCCCATGAACACTGAAGCTTTCTTT. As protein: CASSLQGPMNTEAFF. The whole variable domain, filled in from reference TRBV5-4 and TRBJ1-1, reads ETGVTQSPTHLIKTRGQQVTLRCSSQSGHNTVSWYQQALGQGPQFIFQYYREEENGRGNFPPRFSGLQFPNYSSELNVNALELDDSALYLCASSLQGPMNTEAFFGQGTRLTVV.

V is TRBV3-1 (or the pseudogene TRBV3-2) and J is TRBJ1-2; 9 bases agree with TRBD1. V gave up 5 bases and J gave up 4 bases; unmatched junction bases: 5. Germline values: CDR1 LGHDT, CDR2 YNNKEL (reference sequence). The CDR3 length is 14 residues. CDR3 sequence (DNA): TGTGCCAGCAGCGGGGACAGGGAGGCCTATGGCTACACCTTC. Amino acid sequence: CASSGDREAYGYTF.

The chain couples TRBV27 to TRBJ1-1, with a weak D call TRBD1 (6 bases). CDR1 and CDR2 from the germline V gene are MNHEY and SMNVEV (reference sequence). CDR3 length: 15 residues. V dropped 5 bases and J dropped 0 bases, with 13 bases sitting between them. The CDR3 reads CASSPRQVMNTEAFF. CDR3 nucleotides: TGTGCCAGCAGTCCACGACAGGTGATGAACACTGAAGCTTTCTTT.

CDR3 protein: CSVRAGGNTGELFF. CDR3 DNA sequence: TGCAGCGTTCGGGCAGGGGGCAACACCGGGGAGCTGTTTTTT. V is TRBV29-1 and J is TRBJ2-2; 8 nucleotides agree with TRBD1. The V gene end was trimmed by 5 bases and the J gene end by 2 bases; junction bases not matched to a gene: 4. Germline V CDR1 and CDR2: SQVTM, ANQGSEA. This CDR3 comprises 14 residues.

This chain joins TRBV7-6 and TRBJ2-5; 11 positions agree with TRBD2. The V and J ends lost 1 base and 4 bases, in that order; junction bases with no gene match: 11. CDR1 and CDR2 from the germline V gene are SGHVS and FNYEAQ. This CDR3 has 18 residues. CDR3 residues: CASSLDTLAGGAGETQYF. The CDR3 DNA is TGTGCCAGCAGCTTAGACACCCTAGCGGGAGGTGCCGGAGAGACCCAGTACTTC.

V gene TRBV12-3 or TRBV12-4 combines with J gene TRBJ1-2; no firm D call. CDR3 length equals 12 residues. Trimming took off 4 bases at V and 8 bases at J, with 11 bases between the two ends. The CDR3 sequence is CASSSTASGYTF. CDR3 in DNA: TGTGCCAGCAGTTCCACAGCAAGCGGCTACACCTTC.

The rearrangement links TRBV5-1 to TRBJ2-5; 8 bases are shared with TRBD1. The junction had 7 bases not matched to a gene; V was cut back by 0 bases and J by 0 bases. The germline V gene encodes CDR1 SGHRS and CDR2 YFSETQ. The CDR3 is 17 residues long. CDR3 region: CASSLGTGMGYQETQYF. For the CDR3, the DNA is TGCGCCAGCAGCTTGGGGACAGGGATGGGGTACCAAGAGACCCAGTACTTC.

In nucleotides, the CDR3 is TGCGCCAGCAGCCAAGGGGCAGGTCAGGGGTACAATGAGCAGTTCTTC. Its protein product is CASSQGAGQGYNEQFF. The V call is TRBV4-1, the J call TRBJ2-1; D might be TRBD1 (6 bases). Germline CDR1 reads MGHRA; CDR2 reads YSYEKL. The ends were cut back, 1 base at V and 4 bases at J, with 14 bases in the middle. The CDR3 loop spans 16 amino acids.

CDR3 residues: CASKGQGDTGELFF. In DNA form, the CDR3 reads TGTGCCAGCAAAGGACAGGGCGACACCGGGGAGCTGTTTTTT. V is TRBV9 and J is TRBJ2-2; TRBD1 matches at 8 bases. The V gene end was trimmed by 6 bases and the J gene end by 3 bases; junction bases not matched to a gene: 4. Germline CDR1 and CDR2: SGDLS and YYNGEE. This CDR3 comprises 14 residues.

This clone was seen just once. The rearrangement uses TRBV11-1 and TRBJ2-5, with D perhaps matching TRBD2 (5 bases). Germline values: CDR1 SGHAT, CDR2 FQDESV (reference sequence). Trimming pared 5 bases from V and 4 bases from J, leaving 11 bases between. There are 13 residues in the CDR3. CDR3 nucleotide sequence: TGTGCCAGCAGCCCCGGGGTGGCAGAGACCCAGTACTTC. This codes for CASSPGVAETQYF.

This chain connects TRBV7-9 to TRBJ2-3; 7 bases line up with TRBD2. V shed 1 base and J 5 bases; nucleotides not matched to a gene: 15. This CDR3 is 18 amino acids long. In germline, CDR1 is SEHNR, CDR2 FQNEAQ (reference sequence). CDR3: CASSLVHGGGRGGDTQYF. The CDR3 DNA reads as TGTGCCAGCAGCTTAGTCCATGGCGGGGGACGCGGGGGAGATACGCAGTATTTT.

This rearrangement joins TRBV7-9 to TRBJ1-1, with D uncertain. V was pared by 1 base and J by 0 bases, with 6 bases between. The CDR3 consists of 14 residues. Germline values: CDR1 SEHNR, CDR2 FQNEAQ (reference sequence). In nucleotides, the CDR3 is TGTGCCAGCAGCTTAGGTGAGATGAACACTGAAGCTTTCTTT. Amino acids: CASSLGEMNTEAFF. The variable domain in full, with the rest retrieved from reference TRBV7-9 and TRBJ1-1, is DTGVSQNPRHKITKRGQNVTFRCDPISEHNRLYWYRQTLGQGPEFLTYFQNEAQLEKSRLLSDRFSAERPKGSFSTLEIQRTEQGDSAMYLCASSLGEMNTEAFFGQGTRLTVV.

The CDR3 DNA sequence: TGCAGCGTTGAGCGACTAGCGGGAGCAGGAGATACGCAGTATTTT. It yields the protein CSVERLAGAGDTQYF. The gene calls are TRBV29-1 and TRBJ2-3, with TRBD2 identical over 12 bases. After removal of 3 bases from V and 5 bases from J, the junction contained 6 bases not matched to a gene. This CDR3 is 15 amino acids long. Germline V CDR1 and CDR2: SQVTM, ANQGSEA.

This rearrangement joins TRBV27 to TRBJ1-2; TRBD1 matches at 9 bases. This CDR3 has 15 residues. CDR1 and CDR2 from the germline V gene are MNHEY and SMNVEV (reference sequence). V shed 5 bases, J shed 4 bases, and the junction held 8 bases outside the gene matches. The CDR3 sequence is CASSPGTGRVYGYTF. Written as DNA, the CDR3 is TGTGCCAGCAGTCCTGGGACAGGGAGGGTCTATGGCTACACCTTC.

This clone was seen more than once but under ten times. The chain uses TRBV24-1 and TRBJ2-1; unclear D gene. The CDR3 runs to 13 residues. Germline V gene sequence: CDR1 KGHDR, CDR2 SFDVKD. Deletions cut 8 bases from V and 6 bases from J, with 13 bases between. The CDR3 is CATTSINGNEQFF. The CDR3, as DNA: TGTGCCACCACCTCAATCAACGGCAATGAGCAGTTCTTC.

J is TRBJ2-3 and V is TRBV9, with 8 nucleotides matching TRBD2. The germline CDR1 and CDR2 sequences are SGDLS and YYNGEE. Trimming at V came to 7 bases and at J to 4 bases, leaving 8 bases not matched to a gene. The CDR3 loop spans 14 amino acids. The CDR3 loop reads CASSQPGGSDTQYF. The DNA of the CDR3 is TGTGCCAGCTCCCAGCCGGGGGGGTCAGATACGCAGTATTTT.

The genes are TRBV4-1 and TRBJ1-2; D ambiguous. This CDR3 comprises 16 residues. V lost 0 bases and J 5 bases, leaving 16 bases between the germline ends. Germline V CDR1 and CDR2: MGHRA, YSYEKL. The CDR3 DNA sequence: TGCGCCAGCAGCCAAGAGGTTGGTGCGCCGTTATATGGCTACACCTTC. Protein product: CASSQEVGAPLYGYTF.

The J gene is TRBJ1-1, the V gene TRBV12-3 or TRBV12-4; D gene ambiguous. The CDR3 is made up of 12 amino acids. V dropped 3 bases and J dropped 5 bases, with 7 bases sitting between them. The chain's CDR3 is CASSLSFTEAFF. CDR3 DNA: TGTGCCAGCAGTTTGAGTTTTACTGAAGCTTTCTTT.

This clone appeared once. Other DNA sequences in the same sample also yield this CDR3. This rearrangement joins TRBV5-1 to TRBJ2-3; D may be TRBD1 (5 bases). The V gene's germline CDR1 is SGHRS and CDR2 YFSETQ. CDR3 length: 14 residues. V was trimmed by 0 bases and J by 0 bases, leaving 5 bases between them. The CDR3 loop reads CASSLGQSTDTQYF. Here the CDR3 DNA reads TGCGCCAGCAGCTTGGGACAGAGCACAGATACGCAGTATTTT.

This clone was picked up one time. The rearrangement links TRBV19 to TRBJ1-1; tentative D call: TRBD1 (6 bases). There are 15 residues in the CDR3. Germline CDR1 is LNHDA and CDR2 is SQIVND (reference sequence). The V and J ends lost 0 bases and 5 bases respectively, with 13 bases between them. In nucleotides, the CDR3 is TGTGCCAGTAGTATAGATCAGGCAGGGGCGACTGAAGCTTTCTTT. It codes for CASSIDQAGATEAFF.

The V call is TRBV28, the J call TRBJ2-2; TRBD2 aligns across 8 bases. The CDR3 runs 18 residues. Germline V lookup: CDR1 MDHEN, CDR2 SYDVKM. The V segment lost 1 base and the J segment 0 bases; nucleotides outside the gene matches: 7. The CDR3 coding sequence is TGTGCCAGCAGTTTATCCCTAGCGGGCCAAACGAACACCGGGGAGCTGTTTTTT. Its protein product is CASSLSLAGQTNTGELFF.

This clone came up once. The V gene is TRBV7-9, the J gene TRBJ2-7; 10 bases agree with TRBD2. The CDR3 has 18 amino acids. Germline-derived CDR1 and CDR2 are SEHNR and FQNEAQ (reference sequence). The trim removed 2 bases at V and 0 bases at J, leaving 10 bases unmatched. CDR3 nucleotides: TGTGCCAGCAGCTTATCGTCTCATGCTAGCGGGAGCTCCTACGAGCAGTACTTC. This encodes CASSLSSHASGSSYEQYF.

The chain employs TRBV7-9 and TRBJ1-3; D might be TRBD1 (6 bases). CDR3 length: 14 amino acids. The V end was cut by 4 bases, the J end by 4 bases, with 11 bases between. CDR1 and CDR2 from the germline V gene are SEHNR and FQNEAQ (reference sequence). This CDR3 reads CASSSRTDGNTIYF. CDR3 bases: TGTGCCAGCAGCTCTCGGACAGACGGAAACACCATATATTTT.

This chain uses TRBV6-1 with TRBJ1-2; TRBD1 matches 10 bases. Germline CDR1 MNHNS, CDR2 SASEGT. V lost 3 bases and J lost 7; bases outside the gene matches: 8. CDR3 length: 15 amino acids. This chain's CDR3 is CASSDPGQGGPGYTF. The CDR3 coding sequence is TGTGCCAGCAGTGACCCCGGACAGGGGGGCCCTGGCTACACCTTC.

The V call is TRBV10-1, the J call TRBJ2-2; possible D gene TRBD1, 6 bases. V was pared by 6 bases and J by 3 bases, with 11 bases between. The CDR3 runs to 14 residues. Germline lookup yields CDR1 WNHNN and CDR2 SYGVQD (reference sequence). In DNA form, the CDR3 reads TGCGCCAGCAGGAGGGACACCTACACCGGGGAGCTGTTTTTT. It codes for CASRRDTYTGELFF.